The 32 T cell receptor beta chains below were found in one sample sequenced in a study of T-cell memory formation after mild COVID-19. TCRdb independently ran MiXCR on the 5' RACE reads; one entry per CDR3 protein. The profile shows about 270,000 distinct CDR3 sequences, 18% of them singletons. The sample was PBMCs or a T cell subset sorted from them (not recorded which). Receptors originate from a man between 18 and 35 years old who had mild COVID-19 (a few samples of this study predate the infection). Cell type and time point are not known.

This clonotype was recorded a few times. The chain links TRBV3-1 to TRBJ2-1; D is undetermined. The germline V gene has CDR1 LGHDT and CDR2 YNNKEL (reference sequence). This CDR3 spans 13 amino acids. V was shortened by 4 bases and J by 4 bases, with 8 bases between the two germline ends. This chain's CDR3 is CASSPTGYNEQFF. As DNA, the CDR3 is TGTGCCAGCAGCCCAACTGGTTACAATGAGCAGTTCTTC.

This rearrangement joins TRBV28 to TRBJ1-6, with no clear D. CDR1 and CDR2 from the germline V gene are MDHEN and SYDVKM. The CDR3 spans 12 residues. Trimming took 8 bases from V and 9 from J, leaving 11 bases between them. CDR3 residues: CASCKLGSPLHF. The CDR3 nucleotides read TGTGCCAGCTGCAAATTAGGTTCACCCCTCCACTTT.

This clonotype was recorded a few times. This chain's CDR3 is CSVEDGQGVGQYV. The DNA of the CDR3 is TGCAGCGTTGAAGACGGTCAGGGAGTCGGGCAGTACGTC. This chain uses TRBV29-1 with TRBJ2-7; D tentatively reads TRBD1 or TRBD2 (5 bases each). Germline V lookup: CDR1 SQVTM, CDR2 ANQGSEA. The CDR3 is made up of 13 amino acids. Trimming left V 0 bases short and J 9 bases short, with 15 bases between.

This clonotype was observed at least ten times. This chain joins TRBV28 and TRBJ2-1; D not certain. V shed 2 bases and J shed 5 bases, with 4 bases lying between them. The CDR3 has 12 residues. Germline values: CDR1 MDHEN, CDR2 SYDVKM. The CDR3, as DNA: TGTGCCAGCAGTTTACCCCACAATGAGCAGTTCTTC. This codes for CASSLPHNEQFF.

The rearrangement joins TRBV7-9 to TRBJ1-5; 7 positions match TRBD1. With 0 bases clipped from V and 7 bases from J, the junction kept 3 bases outside the gene matches. CDR3 length: 14 residues. Per germline, CDR1 SEHNR and CDR2 FQNEAQ (reference sequence). Here the CDR3 DNA reads TGTGCCAGCAGCTTAGCTGGCAGGGGGCAGCCCCAGCATTTT. Translating gives CASSLAGRGQPQHF.

The gene calls are TRBV5-5 and TRBJ2-6; D remains unclear. From germline, CDR1 is SGHKS and CDR2 YYEKEE (reference sequence). V was trimmed by 0 bases and J by 2 bases, leaving 12 bases between them. This CDR3 region has 17 residues. CDR3 amino acids: CASSLDSGRAGANVLTF. The CDR3 nucleotides read TGTGCCAGCAGCTTGGATTCCGGGCGTGCTGGGGCCAACGTCCTGACTTTC.

This chain links TRBV18 with TRBJ2-5; D unresolved. CDR3 length equals 13 residues. CDR1 is KGHSH and CDR2 is LQKENI in the germline V gene. The V gene lost 6 bases and the J gene lost 0 bases, with 8 bases spanning the gap. This chain's CDR3 is CASSTQHQETQYF. The CDR3 DNA reads as TGTGCCAGCTCTACCCAACACCAAGAGACCCAGTACTTC.

The chain employs TRBV20-1 and TRBJ2-7, with a possible D match to TRBD1 (6 bases). Per germline, CDR1 DFQATT and CDR2 SNEGSKA (reference sequence). The CDR3 sequence is 13 residues long. Between the trimmed V and J ends, which lost 3 bases and 0 bases, there was a span of 9 bases. For the CDR3, the DNA is TGCAGTGCTAGCAGGGGCAGCTCCTACGAGCAGTACTTC. Translating it yields CSASRGSSYEQYF.

The chain couples TRBV20-1 to TRBJ2-1, with D possibly TRBD1 on 5 matching bases. V shed 7 bases and J shed 9 bases, with 13 bases lying between them. CDR3 length: 11 amino acids. The germline V gene has CDR1 DFQATT and CDR2 SNEGSKA (reference sequence). This CDR3 reads CSEFRVGEQFF. For the CDR3, the DNA is TGCAGTGAGTTCAGGGTGGGTGAGCAGTTCTTC.

This chain links TRBV7-2 with TRBJ2-5; TRBD2 agrees at 9 bases. Trimming took 4 bases from V and 5 from J; bases not matched to a gene: 8. The CDR3 extends over 15 amino acids. Germline V gene data show CDR1 as SGHTA and CDR2 as FQGNSA. The CDR3 protein is CASSWVAGEVETQYF. The CDR3 nucleotides read TGTGCCAGCAGCTGGGTAGCGGGGGAGGTGGAGACCCAGTACTTC.

The V call is TRBV14, the J call TRBJ2-2, with D unresolved. With 3 bases removed from V and 4 bases from J, the gap between germline ends came to 9 bases. CDR3 size: 14 residues. CDR1 and CDR2 (germline): SGHDN, FVKESK. CDR3 amino acids: CASSHRLGTGELFF. The CDR3, as DNA: TGTGCCAGCAGCCACCGATTGGGCACCGGGGAGCTGTTTTTT.

The J gene is TRBJ1-2, the V gene TRBV12-3 or TRBV12-4; no clear D gene. The CDR3 has 12 amino acids. V lost 6 bases, J lost 8 bases, and 13 bases lay in between. The CDR3, as DNA: TGTGCCAGCAGCCCCAGTCTGGGAGGCTACACCTTC. Protein product: CASSPSLGGYTF.

This clonotype was seen more than once but under ten times. The J gene is TRBJ2-2, the V gene TRBV9; D gene uncertain. Trimming cost V 1 base and J 6 bases, with 7 bases left between them. Looked up from germline, CDR1 is SGDLS and CDR2 is YYNGEE. The CDR3 contains 13 residues. The CDR3 DNA reads TGTGCCAGCAGCGTACGAGACCCCGGGGAGCTGTTTTTT. This encodes CASSVRDPGELFF.

This chain's CDR3 is CASSQGGPTSDLFQETQYF. The CDR3 coding sequence is TGCGCCAGCAGCCAAGGAGGTCCGACTAGCGATTTGTTTCAAGAGACCCAGTACTTC. This chain uses TRBV4-1 with TRBJ2-5; the match to TRBD2 covers 8 bases. V shed 1 base and J 2 bases; nucleotides not matched to a gene: 15. The CDR3 is 19 amino acids. The germline gives CDR1 MGHRA, CDR2 YSYEKL.

The chain joins TRBV10-3 to TRBJ2-2; 7 bases agree with TRBD2. V lost 11 bases to trimming and J lost 6 bases; unmatched junction nucleotides: 15. This CDR3 is 15 amino acids long. Germline CDR1 reads ENHRY; CDR2 reads SYGVKD. The CDR3 DNA reads TGTGCCCCCGCTCGGGAGGCCCCAATTCCCGGGGAGCTGTTTTTT. This sequence encodes CAPAREAPIPGELFF.

This clonotype showed up many times. J is TRBJ1-1 and V is TRBV29-1, with D tentatively TRBD1 (5 bases). The length of the CDR3 is 11 residues. The V gene's germline CDR1 is SQVTM and CDR2 ANQGSEA. Trimming took off 5 bases at V and 8 bases at J, with 12 bases between the two ends. The CDR3 nucleotides read TGCAGCGTTAAGGTGCAGGGAGAAGCTTTCTTT. It is translated as CSVKVQGEAFF.

The CDR3 is CASSQVWGRDEQFF. The CDR3 nucleotides read TGTGCCAGCAGCCAAGTTTGGGGGCGCGATGAGCAGTTCTTC. This chain joins TRBV4-2 and TRBJ2-1, with a tentative D call TRBD1 (6 bases). Looked up from germline, CDR1 is LGHNA and CDR2 is YNFKEQ. Trimming cost V 1 base and J 8 bases, with 12 bases left between them. The CDR3 has 14 residues.

V gene TRBV12-3 or TRBV12-4 combines with J gene TRBJ2-1, with D possibly TRBD2 on 5 matching bases. This CDR3 contains 15 residues. Between the trimmed V and J ends, which lost 3 bases and 6 bases, there was a span of 15 bases. In DNA, the CDR3 is TGTGCCAGCAGTTTTCTAGCTTTCGGTCGCAATGAGCAGTTCTTC. The encoded protein is CASSFLAFGRNEQFF.

The gene calls are TRBV27 and TRBJ2-7; unclear D gene. The CDR3 has 17 amino acids. The V end lost 2 bases, the J end lost 3 bases, and 20 bases lay between the germline ends. Per germline, CDR1 MNHEY and CDR2 SMNVEV (reference sequence). CDR3 coding DNA: TGTGCCAGCAGTTTAGTAACTTCGAGAGGAATAAACTACGAGCAGTACTTC. This codes for CASSLVTSRGINYEQYF.

This clonotype has a handful of counts. The chain uses TRBV12-3 or TRBV12-4 and TRBJ1-5; D remains unclear. Trimming removed 7 bases at V and 3 bases at J, with 7 bases between. CDR3 length equals 12 residues. The CDR3 loop reads CASTVNNQPQHF. The CDR3 DNA reads as TGTGCCAGCACCGTTAACAATCAGCCCCAGCATTTT.

Many counts were recorded for this clonotype. This chain connects TRBV24-1 to TRBJ1-2; 11 nucleotides align to TRBD1. The junction had 5 bases not matched to a gene; V was cut back by 3 bases and J by 0 bases. There are 17 residues in the CDR3. Germline V gene lookup returns CDR1 KGHDR and CDR2 SFDVKD. CDR3 nucleotides: TGTGCCACCAGTGATGGCGGGACAGGGGGTACTAACTATGGCTACACCTTC. This sequence encodes CATSDGGTGGTNYGYTF.

This chain links TRBV29-1 with TRBJ2-3; 10 bases are a match to TRBD2. Germline values: CDR1 SQVTM, CDR2 ANQGSEA. The J segment lost 0 bases and the V segment lost 0 bases, leaving 15 bases of the junction unmatched. The CDR3 covers 20 residues. CDR3 in amino acids: CSVEDMLRLAGASSTDTQYF. The CDR3 DNA sequence: TGCAGCGTTGAAGATATGTTGCGGCTAGCGGGGGCCTCTAGCACAGATACGCAGTATTTT.

This clonotype was counted only a few times. V and J are TRBV15 and TRBJ2-5; possible D gene TRBD1, 6 bases. The CDR3 contains 13 residues. Germline values: CDR1 LNHNV, CDR2 YYDKDF (reference sequence). Trimming stripped 4 bases from V and 5 bases from J, with 11 bases between. The CDR3 protein is CATSTRGGETQYF. The CDR3 DNA is TGTGCCACCAGCACCAGGGGTGGGGAGACCCAGTACTTC.

The rearrangement links TRBV20-1 to TRBJ2-3, with TRBD2 matching over 7 bases. V lost 3 bases, J lost 3 bases, and 6 bases stayed unmatched. CDR1 is DFQATT, CDR2 SNEGSKA, per germline (reference sequence). CDR3 length equals 14 residues. As DNA, the CDR3 is TGCAGTGCTAGGTCGGCTAGCGGAACAGATACGCAGTATTTT. This sequence encodes CSARSASGTDTQYF.

This clonotype was observed many times. The chain links TRBV4-2 to TRBJ2-5; no clear D. Germline CDR1 reads LGHNA; CDR2 reads YNFKEQ. Between the trimmed V and J ends, which lost 0 bases and 7 bases, there was a span of 18 bases. The CDR3 is made up of 16 amino acids. The CDR3 loop reads CASSQDSLYSMGTQYF. The CDR3 DNA is TGTGCCAGCAGCCAAGATTCACTCTACTCTATGGGGACCCAGTACTTC.

This clonotype was picked up a small number of times. The rearrangement links TRBV12-3 or TRBV12-4 to TRBJ2-3, with TRBD2 matching 9 bases. The CDR3 has 15 residues. J gave up 4 bases and V 5 bases, and 7 bases lay outside the gene matches. In DNA, the CDR3 is TGTGCCAGCAGTGACCGCGGGGGGGACTCAGATACGCAGTATTTT. Translating it yields CASSDRGGDSDTQYF.

This clonotype has a count of ten or more. This chain uses TRBV4-3 with TRBJ1-5; D may be TRBD1 (6 bases). The V gene lost 0 bases and the J gene lost 7 bases, with 13 bases spanning the gap. CDR3 length: 15 residues. The germline CDR1 and CDR2 sequences are LGHNA and YSLEER. CDR3 DNA sequence: TGCGCCAGCAGCCAAGATAGTCAGGGGAACCAGCCCCAGCATTTT. It is translated as CASSQDSQGNQPQHF.

This clonotype turned up a few times. The chain joins TRBV7-9 to TRBJ2-5; D may be TRBD1 (5 bases). Trimming stripped 4 bases from V and 5 bases from J, with 14 bases between. Germline V CDR1 and CDR2: SEHNR, FQNEAQ (reference sequence). The CDR3 length is 14 residues. In DNA, the CDR3 is TGTGCCAGCAGCTGGGGCGGCTATCGGGAGACCCAGTACTTC. This translates into CASSWGGYRETQYF.

This clonotype was seen a few times. J is TRBJ2-1 and V is TRBV30; D might be TRBD1 or TRBD2, each matching 6 bases. This CDR3 has 15 amino acids. With 2 bases removed from V and 9 bases from J, the gap between germline ends came to 20 bases. Germline-derived CDR1 and CDR2 are GTSNPN and SVGIG (reference sequence). CDR3 nucleotides: TGTGCCTGGAGTTCCGCCAGGGGAGGTAACGTTGAGCAGTTCTTC. Translating gives CAWSSARGGNVEQFF.

CDR3 residues: CASSFSARPQHF. In nucleotides, the CDR3 is TGTGCCAGCAGCTTTTCGGCCAGGCCCCAGCATTTT. V and J are TRBV7-9 and TRBJ1-5, with D hard to call. V shed 3 bases and J shed 9 bases, with 9 bases lying between them. CDR3 length: 12 residues. The germline gives CDR1 SEHNR, CDR2 FQNEAQ (reference sequence).

This clonotype was seen ten or more times. The chain combines TRBV5-1 with TRBJ2-5; D may be TRBD2 (6 bases). This CDR3 is 14 amino acids long. Trimming pared 1 base from V and 7 bases from J, leaving 14 bases between. Germline V CDR1 and CDR2: SGHRS, YFSETQ. The CDR3, as DNA: TGCGCCAGCAGCTTGTACGGCGGGGAAGGGACCCAGTACTTC. Its protein product is CASSLYGGEGTQYF.

This clonotype has only a few counts. The chain recombines TRBV7-2 with TRBJ2-2; unclear D gene. Germline values: CDR1 SGHTA, CDR2 FQGNSA. Trimming took 6 bases from V and 6 from J, leaving 14 bases between them. The CDR3 is 14 residues long. The CDR3 DNA follows: TGTGCCAGCAGATACACCGCTGATGCCGGGGAGCTGTTTTTT. Translated: CASRYTADAGELFF.